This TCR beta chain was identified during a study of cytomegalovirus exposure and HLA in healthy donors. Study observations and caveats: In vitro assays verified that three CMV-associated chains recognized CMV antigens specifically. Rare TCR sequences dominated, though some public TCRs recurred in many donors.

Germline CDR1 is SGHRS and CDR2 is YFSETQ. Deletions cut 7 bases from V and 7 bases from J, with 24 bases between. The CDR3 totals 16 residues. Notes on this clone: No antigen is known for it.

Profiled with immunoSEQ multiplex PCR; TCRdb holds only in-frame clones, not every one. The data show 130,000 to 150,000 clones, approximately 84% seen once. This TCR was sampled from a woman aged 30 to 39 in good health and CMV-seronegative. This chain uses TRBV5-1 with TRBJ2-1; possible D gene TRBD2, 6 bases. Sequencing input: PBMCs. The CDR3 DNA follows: TGCGCCAGCGGAAACGAAATAGGTGGAGGGAGAAATGAGCAGTTCTTC. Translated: CASGNEIGGGRNEQFF.